The next 20 T cell receptor beta chains were all read from a single sample in a study of CD8+ T cells in alopecia areata. As the sequencing template, cDNA was produced by extracting RNA and reverse transcribing it. Assay used: immunoSEQ multiplex PCR; TCRdb lists only in-frame clones, some missing. The top ten clones hold around a tenth of a sample with 180,000 or so clones, about 51% of them seen once. Treatment denoted: oral pan-JAK inhibitor, 5-10 mg twice daily. This specimen was CD8+ T cells sorted from blood, taken at week 52, from a patient treated with tofacitinib. These receptors were obtained from a human donor with alopecia areata.

The sample holds a few counts of this clone. The chain uses TRBV7-9 and TRBJ1-3; D may be TRBD1 (5 bases). This CDR3 contains 15 residues. Looked up from germline, CDR1 is SEHNR and CDR2 is FQNEAQ (reference sequence). V dropped 6 bases and J dropped 0 bases, with 12 bases sitting between them. The CDR3 bases are TGTGCCAGCAGTTCCAGGGACCGCTCTGGAAACACCATATATTTT. Encoded protein: CASSSRDRSGNTIYF.

The V call is TRBV29-1, the J call TRBJ2-7; 9 nucleotides match TRBD1. The CDR3 loop spans 14 amino acids. J lost 4 bases, V lost 4 bases, and 8 bases had no gene match. CDR1 SQVTM and CDR2 ANQGSEA come from the germline V gene. CDR3 bases: TGCAGCGTTGCAGCCGGGACAGGGACTTACGAGCAGTACTTC. It encodes CSVAAGTGTYEQYF.

V usage is TRBV4-3 and J usage is TRBJ1-1; 10 bases are a match to TRBD1. Germline V gene lookup returns CDR1 LGHNA and CDR2 YSLEER. The CDR3 contains 17 residues. Trimming removed 3 bases from V and 2 bases from J; junction bases left unmatched: 9. The CDR3 region has the DNA TGCGCCAGCAGCCAGATACGGGACAGGGGCCTTAACACTGAAGCTTTCTTT. This gives the protein CASSQIRDRGLNTEAFF.

This clone was counted once. The CDR3 nucleotides are TGTGCCAGCAGTCAAACCACGGGACAGATCAACTATGGCTACACCTTC. Translated, it gives CASSQTTGQINYGYTF. This chain connects TRBV27 to TRBJ1-2, with TRBD1 matching 7 bases. CDR3 length: 16 amino acids. Germline CDR1 MNHEY, CDR2 SMNVEV (reference sequence). The trim removed 5 bases at V and 2 bases at J, leaving 11 bases unmatched.

This clone was picked up a small number of times. The chain combines TRBV29-1 with TRBJ1-2, with D perhaps TRBD1 (6 bases). The CDR3 has 16 residues. Trimming cost V 3 bases and J 6 bases, with 23 bases left between them. Germline V gene sequence: CDR1 SQVTM, CDR2 ANQGSEA. CDR3 nucleotide sequence: TGCAGCGTTGAGGGGGGCCTGAGGGGATTTTTGGATGGCTACACCTTC. Protein sequence: CSVEGGLRGFLDGYTF. Supplemented by reference TRBV29-1 and TRBJ1-2, the full variable domain reads SAVISQKPSRDICQRGTSLTIQCQVDSQVTMMFWYRQQPGQSLTLIATANQGSEATYESGFVIDKFPISRPNLTFSTLTVSNMSPEDSSIYLCSVEGGLRGFLDGYTFGSGTRLTVV.

The CDR3 nucleotides read TGCAGCGCCATGGACCAGGGGGAAGCTTTCTTT. Encoded protein: CSAMDQGEAFF. This chain joins TRBV29-1 and TRBJ1-1; tentative D call: TRBD1 (6 bases). CDR1 is SQVTM, CDR2 ANQGSEA, per germline. Trimming stripped 7 bases from V and 8 bases from J, with 14 bases between. CDR3 size: 11 residues.

The rearrangement joins TRBV4-1 to TRBJ2-6; 7 bases match TRBD1. The length of the CDR3 is 18 residues. Per germline, CDR1 MGHRA and CDR2 YSYEKL. Trimming cost V 4 bases and J 0 bases; bases outside gene matches: 9. The CDR3 here is CASSPIRQGVSGANVLTF. In DNA form, the CDR3 reads TGCGCCAGCAGCCCGATTCGACAGGGAGTCTCTGGGGCCAACGTCCTGACTTTC.

This chain joins TRBV29-1 and TRBJ2-7, with a weak D call TRBD1 (6 bases). The CDR3 loop spans 16 amino acids. The germline gives CDR1 SQVTM, CDR2 ANQGSEA. V shed 1 base and J shed 2 bases, with 18 bases lying between them. CDR3 nucleotide sequence: TGCAGCGTTGAAGGGGACATAAGGGGGACCACCTACGAGCAGTACTTC. Residues: CSVEGDIRGTTYEQYF.

DNA of the CDR3: TGTGCCAGCACCCCGACAGGGGAACTCTACAATGAGCAGTTCTTC. This translates into CASTPTGELYNEQFF. V usage is TRBV27 and J usage is TRBJ2-1; 8 bases map to TRBD1. The germline CDR1 and CDR2 sequences are MNHEY and SMNVEV (reference sequence). The trim removed 7 bases at V and 3 bases at J, leaving 8 bases unmatched. The CDR3 is 15 residues long.

The chain carries TRBV29-1 and TRBJ1-1; the D is unclear. The CDR3 runs 10 residues. The V end was cut by 0 bases, the J end by 8 bases, with 4 bases between. Germline lookup yields CDR1 SQVTM and CDR2 ANQGSEA. CDR3 loop: CSVEDWEAFF. CDR3 DNA sequence: TGCAGCGTTGAAGATTGGGAAGCTTTCTTT.

The rearrangement joins TRBV2 to TRBJ2-3, with 10 bases matching TRBD2. CDR1 SNHLY and CDR2 FYNNEI come from the germline V gene. The trim removed 0 bases at V and 3 bases at J, leaving 3 bases unmatched. CDR3 length equals 16 residues. The CDR3 is CASSEAGLAVTDTQYF. The CDR3, as DNA: TGTGCCAGCAGTGAAGCAGGACTAGCGGTAACAGATACGCAGTATTTT.

V gene TRBV18 combines with J gene TRBJ1-2; D not resolved. Trimming took off 2 bases at V and 6 bases at J, with 10 bases between the two ends. CDR1 is KGHSH, CDR2 LQKENI, per germline. The CDR3 spans 13 residues. The CDR3: CASSPTALDGYTF. The CDR3 DNA is TGTGCCAGCTCACCAACAGCCCTCGATGGCTACACCTTC.

A few counts support this clone. The junction differs from germline at one of its ends, possibly a read error. The chain joins TRBV29-1 to TRBJ2-3, with D possibly being TRBD2 (5 bases). Germline V CDR1 and CDR2: SQVTM, ANQGSEA. This CDR3 is built from 12 residues. DNA for the CDR3: TGCAGCGTTTTGGCTAGCATAGATACGCAGTATTTT. It translates to CSVLASIDTQYF.

This chain links TRBV10-3 with TRBJ1-5; D remains unclear. This CDR3 region has 12 residues. Trimming left V 4 bases short and J 7 bases short, with 8 bases between. Germline V gene data show CDR1 as ENHRY and CDR2 as SYGVKD. This CDR3 reads CAISARQQPQHF. As DNA, the CDR3 is TGTGCCATCAGTGCTAGGCAGCAGCCCCAGCATTTT.

The chain uses TRBV9 and TRBJ1-2; D is possibly TRBD1 (6 bases). CDR1 is SGDLS, CDR2 YYNGEE, per germline. Trimming took off 0 bases at V and 0 bases at J, with 9 bases between the two ends. The CDR3 is 15 amino acids. The CDR3 DNA follows: TGTGCCAGCAGCGTAGGTACAGGGTCTAACTATGGCTACACCTTC. Encoded protein: CASSVGTGSNYGYTF.

V usage is TRBV27 and J usage is TRBJ1-6; unclear D gene. The CDR3 runs to 16 residues. In germline, CDR1 is MNHEY, CDR2 SMNVEV (reference sequence). Trimming removed 4 bases at V and 0 bases at J, with 10 bases between. CDR3 coding DNA: TGTGCCAGCAGTTCCTTGACGGACTCCTATAATTCACCCCTCCACTTT. This codes for CASSSLTDSYNSPLHF.

The rearrangement links TRBV4-1 to TRBJ2-2; 8 nucleotides line up with TRBD1. Germline CDR1 and CDR2: MGHRA and YSYEKL. Trimming removed 5 bases from V and 3 bases from J; junction bases left unmatched: 5. The CDR3 is 15 amino acids. This CDR3 is CASSLRQGYTGELFF. The CDR3 nucleotides read TGCGCCAGCAGCTTGCGACAGGGGTACACCGGGGAGCTGTTTTTT.

In this sample, this clone turned up a few times. This sample includes further DNA sequences coding for the same CDR3. The chain combines TRBV30 with TRBJ2-1; D unresolved. V lost 0 bases to trimming and J lost 7 bases, with 4 bases between them. The CDR3 contains 11 residues. Germline CDR1 is GTSNPN and CDR2 is SVGIG (reference sequence). CDR3 DNA sequence: TGTGCCTGGAGTGTGGGGAATGAGCAGTTCTTC. It encodes CAWSVGNEQFF.

The chain couples TRBV28 to TRBJ1-6; tentative D call: TRBD1 (6 bases). V dropped 8 bases and J dropped 9 bases, with 14 bases sitting between them. This CDR3 has 13 residues. Germline loops: CDR1 MDHEN, CDR2 SYDVKM. The CDR3, as DNA: TGTGCCAGCTGGGGGACACTCGGTTCACCCCTCCACTTT. Its translation: CASWGTLGSPLHF.

Points on this clone: A read error may produce the germline difference seen at one junction end. The chain combines TRBV10-3 with TRBJ2-3, with 7 bases fitting TRBD2. This CDR3 is built from 12 residues. Germline V lookup: CDR1 ENHRY, CDR2 SYGVKD. CDR3 sequence (DNA): TGTGCCATCAGTGACGCCGGGACTACGGAGTATTTT. It yields the protein CAISDAGTTEYF.